Listed here is a single T cell receptor beta chain. The antigen is undetermined. 5' RACE with UMI labels generated the TRB cDNA libraries. TCRdb derives one entry per CDR3 protein from the 5' RACE reads, leaving out DNA. In total, the table holds just over 60,000 distinct CDR3 sequences. The CDR3 loop spans 15 amino acids. Looked up from germline, CDR1 is SGHTA and CDR2 is FQGNSA. This sample was taken from a study of CXCR3-negative and CXCR3-positive naive CD8 T cells. Points from the study as a whole: CXCR3-negative and CXCR3-positive naive cells shared comparable TRBV-TRBJ usage, but memory cells did not.

By phenotype, naive CD8+ T cells were CD45RO-CCR7+CD27+CD95-. This rearrangement joins TRBV7-2 to TRBJ2-5; TCRdb reports TRBD2, a call that lacks DNA to check it against. The receptor was isolated from a human donor in good health. Some clones in this sample may be carry-over from other donors' samples. The sequenced material came from naive CXCR3- CD8+ T cells from blood. Subset of the sample: CD45RO-CCR7+CD27+CD95- naive CD8+ T cells lacking CXCR3 (TNR3-). This CDR3 reads CASSLTGTSGETQYF.